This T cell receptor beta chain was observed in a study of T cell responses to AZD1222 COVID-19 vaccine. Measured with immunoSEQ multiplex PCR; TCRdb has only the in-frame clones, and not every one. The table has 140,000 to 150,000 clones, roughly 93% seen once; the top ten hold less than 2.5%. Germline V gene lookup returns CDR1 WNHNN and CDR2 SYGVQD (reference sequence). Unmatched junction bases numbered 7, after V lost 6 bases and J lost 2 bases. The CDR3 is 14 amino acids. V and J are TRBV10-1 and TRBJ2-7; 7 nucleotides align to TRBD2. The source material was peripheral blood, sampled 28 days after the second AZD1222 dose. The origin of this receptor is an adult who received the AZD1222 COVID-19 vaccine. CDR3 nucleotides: TGCGCCAGCAGCGGCCTCGGGACTACCTACGAGCAGTACTTC. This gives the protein CASSGLGTTYEQYF.